This record covers a single TCR beta chain. Its antigen is not known. With a J-beta primer mix and a sample-barcoded 5' primer, a second PCR ran roughly 6 to 12 cycles. From the 5' RACE reads, TCRdb called clonotypes with MiXCR, one entry per CDR3 protein. The sample lists about 680,000 distinct CDR3 sequences; about 52% were seen once. This record belongs to a study of blood T cells in healthy people across ages. Points from the study as a whole: Older age went with lower TCR beta diversity per million T cells, in a roughly linear way. Whereas aged donors had fewer naive CD4+ cells, long-lived donors had more of them and higher diversity.

The receptor was isolated from a woman aged 55-75 years in good health. Sequences were obtained from blood.

The CDR3 here is CSANRDRATDTQYF. The CDR3 coding sequence is TGCAGTGCTAACCGGGACAGGGCCACAGATACGCAGTATTTT. The chain combines TRBV20-1 with TRBJ2-3, with 9 bases fitting TRBD1. This CDR3 comprises 14 residues. Trimming took 4 bases from V and 2 from J; bases not matched to a gene: 4. Germline lookup yields CDR1 DFQATT and CDR2 SNEGSKA (reference sequence).